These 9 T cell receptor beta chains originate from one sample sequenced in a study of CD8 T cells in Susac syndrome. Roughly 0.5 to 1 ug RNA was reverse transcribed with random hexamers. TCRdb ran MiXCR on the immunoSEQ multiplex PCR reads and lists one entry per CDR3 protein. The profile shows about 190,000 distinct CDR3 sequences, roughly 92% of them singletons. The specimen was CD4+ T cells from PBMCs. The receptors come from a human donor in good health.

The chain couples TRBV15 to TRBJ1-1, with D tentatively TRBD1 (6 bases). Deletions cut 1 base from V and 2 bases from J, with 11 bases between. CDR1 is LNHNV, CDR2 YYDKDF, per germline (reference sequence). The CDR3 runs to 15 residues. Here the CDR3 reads CATSRVGGFNTEAFF. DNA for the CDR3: TGTGCCACCAGCAGAGTCGGGGGCTTCAACACTGAAGCTTTCTTT.

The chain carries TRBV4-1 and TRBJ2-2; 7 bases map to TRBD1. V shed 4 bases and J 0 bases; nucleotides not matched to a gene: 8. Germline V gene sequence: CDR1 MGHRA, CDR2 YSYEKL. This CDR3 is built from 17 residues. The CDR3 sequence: CASSRVTGTANTGELFF. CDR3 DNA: TGCGCCAGCAGCCGAGTAACCGGGACAGCGAACACCGGGGAGCTGTTTTTT.

The CDR3 coding sequence is TGTGCCAGCAGCCCGACAGGGGGCCTAGAGACCCAGTACTTC. Its translation is CASSPTGGLETQYF. V and J are TRBV9 and TRBJ2-5, with TRBD1 matching 10 bases. Germline V gene data show CDR1 as SGDLS and CDR2 as YYNGEE. The CDR3 covers 14 residues. V lost 4 bases and J lost 4; bases outside the gene matches: 4. The entire variable domain, with the rest obtained from reference TRBV9 and TRBJ2-5, is as follows: DSGVTQTPKHLITATGQRVTLRCSPRSGDLSVYWYQQSLDQGLQFLIQYYNGEERAKGNILERFSAQQFPDLHSELNLSSLELGDSALYFCASSPTGGLETQYFGPGTRLLVL.

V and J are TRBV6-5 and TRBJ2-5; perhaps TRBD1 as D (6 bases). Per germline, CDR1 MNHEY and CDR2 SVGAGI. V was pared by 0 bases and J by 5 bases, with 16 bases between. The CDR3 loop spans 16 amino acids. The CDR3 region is CASSYSNLGARETQYF. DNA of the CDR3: TGTGCCAGCAGTTACTCGAATTTGGGGGCGCGTGAGACCCAGTACTTC.

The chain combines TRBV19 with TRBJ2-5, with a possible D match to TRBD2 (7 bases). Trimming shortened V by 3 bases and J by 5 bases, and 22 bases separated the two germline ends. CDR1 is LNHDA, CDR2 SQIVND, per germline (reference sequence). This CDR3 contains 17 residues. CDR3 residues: CASSMDARGAGVETQYF. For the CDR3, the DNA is TGTGCCAGTAGTATGGACGCTCGGGGGGCCGGGGTTGAGACCCAGTACTTC.

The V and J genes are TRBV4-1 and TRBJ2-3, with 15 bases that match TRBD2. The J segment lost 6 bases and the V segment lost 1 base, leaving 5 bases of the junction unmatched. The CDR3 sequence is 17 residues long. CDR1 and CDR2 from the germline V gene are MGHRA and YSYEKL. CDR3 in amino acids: CASSQVGLAGGPDTQYF. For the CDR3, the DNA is TGCGCCAGCAGCCAAGTGGGACTAGCGGGGGGCCCGGATACGCAGTATTTT.

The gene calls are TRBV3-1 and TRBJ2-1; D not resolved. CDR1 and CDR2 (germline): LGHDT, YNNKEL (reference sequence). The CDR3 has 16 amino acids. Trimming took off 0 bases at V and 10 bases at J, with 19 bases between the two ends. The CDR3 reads CASSQDRGGLVEEQFF. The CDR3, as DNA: TGTGCCAGCAGCCAAGATCGCGGCGGTTTGGTGGAGGAGCAGTTCTTC.

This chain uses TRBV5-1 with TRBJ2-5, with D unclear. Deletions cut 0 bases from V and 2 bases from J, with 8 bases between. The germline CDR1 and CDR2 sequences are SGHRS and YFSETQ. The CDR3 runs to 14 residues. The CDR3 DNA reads TGCGCCAGCAGCTTGGGAAGGTCGCAAGAGACCCAGTACTTC. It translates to CASSLGRSQETQYF.

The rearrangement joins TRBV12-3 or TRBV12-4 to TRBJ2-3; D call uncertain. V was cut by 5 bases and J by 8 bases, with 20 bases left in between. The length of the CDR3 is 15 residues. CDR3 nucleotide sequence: TGTGCCAGCAGTCAACCGGGCCGAGGAAGTACTACGCAGTATTTT. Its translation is CASSQPGRGSTTQYF.